Each of the 24 T cell receptor beta chains below was sequenced from the same sample in a study of blood T cell repertoires in COVID-19. TCRdb keeps only in-frame clones here, not all; method: immunoSEQ multiplex PCR. The table shows 65,000 to 90,000 clones, with 86% occurring only once. The specimen was peripheral blood. These TCRs come from a woman at least 80 years old in a cohort sampled during active or convalescent COVID-19.

This rearrangement joins TRBV3-1 (or the pseudogene TRBV3-2) to TRBJ2-4, with 7 bases matching TRBD1. There are 15 residues in the CDR3. Germline V lookup: CDR1 LGHDT, CDR2 YNNKEL (reference sequence). V was pared by 3 bases and J by 6 bases, with 8 bases of the junction left unmatched. CDR3 in amino acids: CASSQGTGTVNIQYF. The CDR3 DNA reads TGTGCCAGCAGCCAGGGGACCGGGACAGTAAACATTCAGTACTTC.

CDR3 loop: CASSKAGAVGGETQYF. The DNA of the CDR3 is TGTGCCAGCAGCAAAGCAGGGGCCGTAGGAGGGGAGACCCAGTACTTC. The chain has TRBV21-1 and TRBJ2-5; the table's D call, TRBD2, was not checked against the DNA. TRBV21-1 represents a pseudogene. The CDR3 extends over 16 amino acids.

Here the CDR3 reads CATSDPGLAGGETQYF. The CDR3 DNA reads as TGTGCCACCAGTGACCCGGGACTAGCGGGAGGAGAGACCCAGTACTTC. This rearrangement joins TRBV24-1 to TRBJ2-5; TRBD2 aligns across 15 bases. CDR1 and CDR2 (germline): KGHDR, SFDVKD. CDR3 length: 16 amino acids. The trim removed 4 bases at V and 4 bases at J, leaving 3 bases unmatched.

The rearrangement links TRBV7-3 to TRBJ1-1; possible D gene TRBD1, 5 bases. Per the germline V gene, CDR1 is SGHTA and CDR2 is FQGTGA. Trimming left V 5 bases short and J 5 bases short, with 18 bases between. The CDR3 is 15 residues long. CDR3 sequence: CASSQGGWSGTEAFF. Written as DNA, the CDR3 is TGTGCCAGCAGCCAGGGAGGTTGGTCGGGGACTGAAGCTTTCTTT.

The gene calls are TRBV7-9 and TRBJ2-2, with a weak D call TRBD2 (7 bases). From germline, CDR1 is SEHNR and CDR2 FQNEAQ (reference sequence). The germline V and J ends were trimmed by 3 bases and 6 bases, with 11 bases remaining between them. The CDR3 runs 14 residues. CDR3 region: CASSFQGRAGELFF. CDR3 bases: TGTGCCAGCAGCTTTCAGGGGAGGGCCGGGGAGCTGTTTTTT.

This chain joins TRBV7-9 and TRBJ2-1, with 11 bases matching TRBD2. Germline CDR1 and CDR2: SEHNR and FQNEAQ (reference sequence). The CDR3 length is 13 residues. Losses at the gene ends were 5 bases for V and 11 bases for J; bases not matched to a gene: 5. The CDR3 region is CASSPRLAGKQFF. Here the CDR3 DNA reads TGTGCCAGCAGCCCCCGACTAGCGGGAAAGCAGTTCTTC.

The J gene is TRBJ1-4, the V gene TRBV18; 9 bases map to TRBD1. The length of the CDR3 is 15 residues. Looked up from germline, CDR1 is KGHSH and CDR2 is LQKENI. Germline trimming cut 2 bases from V and 7 bases from J; bases unmatched to any gene: 5. The CDR3 sequence: CASSPTGGAGEKLFF. CDR3 nucleotides: TGTGCCAGCTCACCAACAGGGGGCGCCGGTGAAAAACTGTTTTTT.

The chain joins TRBV24-1 to TRBJ2-2; 14 bases map to TRBD2. The V segment lost 7 bases and the J segment 6 bases; nucleotides outside the gene matches: 9. Germline CDR1 and CDR2: KGHDR and SFDVKD. The CDR3 is 17 residues long. CDR3 bases: TGTGCCACCAGCCAAGATAGGACTAGCGGGAGGTCCGGGGAGCTGTTTTTT. This codes for CATSQDRTSGRSGELFF.

The chain is built from TRBV25-1 and TRBJ1-1; no firm D call. Germline CDR1 reads MGHDK; CDR2 reads SYGVNS. The CDR3 totals 15 residues. Between the trimmed V and J ends, which lost 6 bases and 0 bases, there was a span of 14 bases. The CDR3 sequence: CASRDTSSMNTEAFF. CDR3 coding DNA: TGTGCCAGCAGAGACACCTCGTCCATGAACACTGAAGCTTTCTTT. Variable domain in full (rest from reference TRBV25-1 and TRBJ1-1): EADIYQTPRYLVIGTGKKITLECSQTMGHDKMYWYQQDPGMELHLIHYSYGVNSTEKGDLSSESTVSRIRTEHFPLTLESARPSHTSQYLCASRDTSSMNTEAFFGQGTRLTVV.

The genes are TRBV5-4 and TRBJ1-1, with D perhaps TRBD1 (5 bases). This CDR3 has 14 residues. V was shortened by 3 bases and J by 1 base, with 10 bases between the two germline ends. Germline lookup yields CDR1 SGHNT and CDR2 YYREEE (reference sequence). CDR3 sequence reads: CASSYLTANTEAFF. The CDR3 region has the DNA TGTGCCAGCAGCTACCTGACAGCGAACACTGAAGCTTTCTTT.

The chain has TRBV24-1 and TRBJ2-2, with D perhaps matching TRBD1 (6 bases). In germline, CDR1 is KGHDR, CDR2 SFDVKD. The germline V and J ends were trimmed by 4 bases and 5 bases, with 16 bases remaining between them. This CDR3 contains 16 residues. The CDR3 DNA sequence: TGTGCCACCAGTGAACCACTCGGGACATTTACCGGGGAGCTGTTTTTT. Residues: CATSEPLGTFTGELFF.

CDR3 protein: CASSSSGSSYNEQFF. CDR3 sequence (DNA): TGCGCCAGCAGTTCTAGCGGGAGTTCCTACAATGAGCAGTTCTTC. The chain links TRBV5-1 to TRBJ2-1; 10 bases are a match to TRBD2. V gave up 5 bases and J gave up 1 base; unmatched junction bases: 3. This CDR3 is 15 amino acids long. Germline CDR1 and CDR2: SGHRS and YFSETQ.

The chain recombines TRBV28 with TRBJ1-2; D gene ambiguous. The CDR3 runs 13 residues. In germline, CDR1 is MDHEN, CDR2 SYDVKM. With 5 bases removed from V and 5 bases from J, the gap between germline ends came to 12 bases. The CDR3: CASSPPVLYGYTF. CDR3 bases: TGTGCCAGCAGTCCCCCGGTGCTATATGGCTACACCTTC.

The rearrangement links TRBV30 to TRBJ2-7; 8 positions match TRBD1. V dropped 3 bases and J dropped 7; count of bases not matched to a gene: 8. The CDR3 runs 13 residues. CDR1 GTSNPN and CDR2 SVGIG come from the germline V gene (reference sequence). For the CDR3, the DNA is TGTGCCTGGAGCCCGGACAGGGTCGAGGAGCAGTACTTC. Its translation is CAWSPDRVEEQYF.

V is TRBV19 and J is TRBJ2-3; tentatively, D is TRBD2 (5 bases). This CDR3 is built from 14 residues. Per the germline V gene, CDR1 is LNHDA and CDR2 is SQIVND (reference sequence). The ends were cut back, 7 bases at V and 4 bases at J, with 15 bases in the middle. The CDR3 nucleotides read TGTGCCAGTAACGCGAATAGAGGGTCAGATACGCAGTATTTT. This encodes CASNANRGSDTQYF.

This clone came up a few times. This chain connects TRBV5-1 to TRBJ1-2; the D gene is possibly TRBD1 (6 bases). CDR3 size: 13 residues. V lost 0 bases and J lost 6, with 9 bases in between. In germline, CDR1 is SGHRS, CDR2 YFSETQ. The CDR3 loop is CASSLGTDDGYTF. The CDR3 nucleotides are TGCGCCAGCAGCTTGGGGACAGATGATGGCTACACCTTC.

The CDR3 is CASSERGEGSNQPQHF. The CDR3, as DNA: TGTGCCAGCAGTGAACGGGGGGAGGGCAGCAATCAGCCCCAGCATTTT. The V call is TRBV6-1, the J call TRBJ1-5; TRBD1 is a possible D gene (5 bases). V was shortened by 2 bases and J by 1 base, with 12 bases between the two germline ends. The germline CDR1 and CDR2 sequences are MNHNS and SASEGT. CDR3 length: 16 amino acids.

This clone was seen only once. This sequence joins TRBV19 and TRBJ1-2; maybe TRBD1 (6 bases). Germline-derived CDR1 and CDR2 are LNHDA and SQIVND (reference sequence). Trimming stripped 8 bases from V and 4 bases from J, with 14 bases between. This CDR3 has 13 amino acids. As DNA, the CDR3 is TGTGCCAGTGGATGGGACATCATCTATGGCTACACCTTC. Its translation: CASGWDIIYGYTF.

V usage is TRBV28 and J usage is TRBJ1-2; 8 nucleotides agree with TRBD1. V shed 6 bases and J 5 bases; nucleotides not matched to a gene: 11. The CDR3 runs to 15 residues. The germline CDR1 and CDR2 sequences are MDHEN and SYDVKM. CDR3 in DNA: TGTGCCAGCAGCTGGGGGCAGGGGGCTGGGTATGGCTACACCTTC. Translated: CASSWGQGAGYGYTF.

This clone was recorded once. The CDR3 reads CASSEEGQGKANYGYTF. In DNA, the CDR3 is TGTGCCAGCAGTGAGGAGGGACAGGGAAAAGCTAACTATGGCTACACCTTC. The chain recombines TRBV2 with TRBJ1-2; 9 nucleotides line up with TRBD1. The germline gives CDR1 SNHLY, CDR2 FYNNEI. V lost 3 bases to trimming and J lost 0 bases; unmatched junction nucleotides: 8. This CDR3 has 17 residues. Together with reference TRBV2 and TRBJ1-2, the CDR3 gives the full variable domain: EPEVTQTPSHQVTQMGQEVILRCVPISNHLYFYWYRQILGQKVEFLVSFYNNEISEKSEIFDDQFSVERPDGSNFTLKIRSTKLEDSAMYFCASSEEGQGKANYGYTFGSGTRLTVV.

The chain combines TRBV9 with TRBJ1-5; possible D gene TRBD1, 6 bases. The CDR3 spans 16 residues. V shed 3 bases and J shed 0 bases, with 13 bases lying between them. Germline CDR1 is SGDLS and CDR2 is YYNGEE. CDR3 amino acids: CASSASGDLSNQPQHF. In nucleotides, the CDR3 is TGTGCCAGCAGCGCTTCAGGGGACCTTAGCAATCAGCCCCAGCATTTT. The entire variable domain, with the rest obtained from reference TRBV9 and TRBJ1-5, is as follows: DSGVTQTPKHLITATGQRVTLRCSPRSGDLSVYWYQQSLDQGLQFLIQYYNGEERAKGNILERFSAQQFPDLHSELNLSSLELGDSALYFCASSASGDLSNQPQHFGDGTRLSIL.

The chain recombines TRBV30 with TRBJ1-5; perhaps TRBD1 as D (6 bases). V lost 3 bases, J lost 5 bases, and 14 bases lay in between. The CDR3 extends over 14 amino acids. CDR1 is GTSNPN and CDR2 is SVGIG in the germline V gene (reference sequence). For the CDR3, the DNA is TGTGCCTGGAGCGCCGGACAGTGGCATCAGCCCCAGCATTTT. Protein sequence: CAWSAGQWHQPQHF.

This clone has only one observation. The CDR3 DNA follows: TGTGCCAGCAGCTTGCACCGGGGGGCAACTGAAGCTTTCTTT. As protein: CASSLHRGATEAFF. The gene calls are TRBV11-3 and TRBJ1-1; D is perhaps TRBD1 (6 bases). This CDR3 region has 14 residues. Between the trimmed V and J ends, which lost 3 bases and 5 bases, there was a span of 13 bases. The germline V gene encodes CDR1 SGHNT and CDR2 YENEEA.

The CDR3 region has the DNA TGTGCCAGCAGTTATCGACAGGACCAAGAGACCCAGTACTTC. Translating gives CASSYRQDQETQYF. The V call is TRBV6-5, the J call TRBJ2-5; the D gene is possibly TRBD1 (6 bases). The CDR3 consists of 14 residues. The V end was cut by 3 bases, the J end by 0 bases, with 8 bases between. Germline CDR1 reads MNHEY; CDR2 reads SVGAGI.